A single sample is the source of the 13 T cell receptor beta chains below, sequenced in a study of cytomegalovirus exposure and HLA in healthy donors. The PCR ran on 60 Vbeta and 13 Jbeta primers. Sequencing used immunoSEQ multiplex PCR; TCRdb keeps in-frame clones, though not all of them. The table lists fewer than 200,000 clones, 87% of them singletons. The sequenced sample was PBMCs. The receptors shown here come from a girl in the first two years of life in good health and CMV-seronegative.

The chain combines TRBV27 with TRBJ1-6; D is undetermined. Trimming pared 2 bases from V and 0 bases from J, leaving 5 bases between. Germline lookup yields CDR1 MNHEY and CDR2 SMNVEV (reference sequence). CDR3 size: 15 residues. CDR3: CASSLRSSYNSPLHF. DNA for the CDR3: TGTGCCAGCAGTTTAAGGAGCTCCTATAATTCACCCCTCCACTTT.

The chain links TRBV5-1 to TRBJ2-1, with TRBD2 matching 11 bases. In germline, CDR1 is SGHRS, CDR2 YFSETQ. With V trimmed by 7 bases and J by 3 bases, 9 bases remained unmatched. This CDR3 region has 16 residues. In DNA form, the CDR3 reads TGCGCCAGCTCTCGGGAACTAGCGGGGGACTACAATGAGCAGTTCTTC. Residues: CASSRELAGDYNEQFF. Together with reference TRBV5-1 and TRBJ2-1, the CDR3 gives the full variable domain: KAGVTQTPRYLIKTRGQQVTLSCSPISGHRSVSWYQQTPGQGLQFLFEYFSETQRNKGNFPGRFSGRQFSNSRSEMNVSTLELGDSALYLCASSRELAGDYNEQFFGPGTRLTVL.

V usage is TRBV11-1 and J usage is TRBJ1-2, with a possible D match to TRBD1 (5 bases). The germline V and J ends were trimmed by 4 bases and 7 bases, with 10 bases remaining between them. Germline CDR1 is SGHAT and CDR2 is FQDESV (reference sequence). The CDR3 has 12 amino acids. CDR3 DNA sequence: TGTGCCAGCAGCTCAAGTGGGGCTGGCTACACCTTC. It codes for CASSSSGAGYTF.

This chain links TRBV19 with TRBJ1-1; unclear D gene. In germline, CDR1 is LNHDA, CDR2 SQIVND (reference sequence). V shed 7 bases and J shed 0 bases, with 21 bases lying between them. The CDR3 is 17 residues long. CDR3 coding DNA: TGTGCCAGTACTCCTAAGTCTAGAGGCCCGGTGAACACTGAAGCTTTCTTT. This sequence encodes CASTPKSRGPVNTEAFF. The complete variable domain, with remaining parts taken from reference TRBV19 and TRBJ1-1, reads DGGITQSPKYLFRKEGQNVTLSCEQNLNHDAMYWYRQDPGQGLRLIYYSQIVNDFQKGDIAEGYSVSREKKESFPLTVTSAQKNPTAFYLCASTPKSRGPVNTEAFFGQGTRLTVV.

This rearrangement joins TRBV7-9 to TRBJ2-7; 8 positions match TRBD1. V was clipped by 0 bases and J by 6 bases; unmatched bases: 7. This CDR3 has 15 residues. Germline V lookup: CDR1 SEHNR, CDR2 FQNEAQ (reference sequence). The CDR3 here is CASSLAQGAPLEQYF. As DNA, the CDR3 is TGTGCCAGCAGCTTAGCCCAGGGGGCGCCTCTCGAGCAGTACTTC.

The chain combines TRBV27 with TRBJ1-6; tentatively, D is TRBD1 (5 bases). Germline CDR1 MNHEY, CDR2 SMNVEV (reference sequence). The CDR3 sequence is 13 residues long. V was clipped by 3 bases and J by 9 bases, with 9 bases between them. The CDR3 reads CASSFSGFSPLHF. In DNA form, the CDR3 reads TGTGCCAGCAGTTTCTCAGGGTTTTCACCCCTCCACTTT.

The chain couples TRBV4-1 to TRBJ1-5; D perhaps matches TRBD1 (5 bases). This CDR3 spans 17 amino acids. CDR1 MGHRA and CDR2 YSYEKL come from the germline V gene. Between the trimmed V and J ends, which lost 2 bases and 4 bases, there was a span of 18 bases. CDR3 amino acids: CASSQSVSGQLNQPQHF. The CDR3 DNA is TGCGCCAGCAGCCAATCCGTGTCAGGGCAATTAAATCAGCCCCAGCATTTT.

J is TRBJ1-1 and V is TRBV5-8, with 8 bases fitting TRBD1. V dropped 4 bases and J dropped 1; count of bases not matched to a gene: 6. Germline CDR1 reads SGHTS; CDR2 reads YDEGEE. CDR3 length equals 15 residues. The CDR3 region has the DNA TGTGCCAGCAGCACCTTAGGACAGGGGAACACTGAAGCTTTCTTT. Translated: CASSTLGQGNTEAFF. The variable domain in full, completed from reference TRBV5-8 and TRBJ1-1, reads EAGVTQSPTHLIKTRGQQATLRCSPISGHTSVYWYQQALGLGLQFLLWYDEGEERNRGNFPPRFSGRQFPNYSSELNVNALELEDSALYLCASSTLGQGNTEAFFGQGTRLTVV.

This chain uses TRBV5-1 with TRBJ2-7, with a weak D call TRBD2 (5 bases). The CDR3 has 13 residues. Germline V gene lookup returns CDR1 SGHRS and CDR2 YFSETQ. The V and J ends lost 0 bases and 6 bases respectively, with 10 bases between them. This CDR3 is CASSLDLAIEQYF. CDR3 DNA sequence: TGCGCCAGCAGCTTGGACCTAGCTATCGAGCAGTACTTC.

The chain joins TRBV28 to TRBJ2-1, with TRBD1 as a possible D gene (6 bases). The CDR3 contains 16 residues. Germline V CDR1 and CDR2: MDHEN, SYDVKM. Trimming stripped 5 bases from V and 0 bases from J, with 14 bases between. The DNA for the CDR3 is TGTGCCAGCAGTCCCCTCGACAGGTTCTCCTACAATGAGCAGTTCTTC. As protein: CASSPLDRFSYNEQFF.

The chain has TRBV7-8 and TRBJ2-5, with 16 bases aligning to TRBD2. CDR3 size: 19 residues. The germline V gene encodes CDR1 SGHVS and CDR2 FQNEAQ. Unmatched junction bases numbered 10, after V lost 5 bases and J lost 1 base. The CDR3 nucleotides are TGTGCCAGCAGCCCACCGGGACTAGCGGGGGGGCCTTTCCAAGAGACCCAGTACTTC. It translates to CASSPPGLAGGPFQETQYF.

This sequence joins TRBV9 and TRBJ1-3; 9 bases are a match to TRBD1. V lost 4 bases, J lost 4 bases, and 6 bases stayed unmatched. The germline CDR1 and CDR2 sequences are SGDLS and YYNGEE. This CDR3 contains 15 residues. The CDR3 coding sequence is TGTGCCAGCAGCAAACAGGGGGCGCCGGGAAACACCATATATTTT. It yields the protein CASSKQGAPGNTIYF. The complete variable domain, with remaining parts taken from reference TRBV9 and TRBJ1-3, reads DSGVTQTPKHLITATGQRVTLRCSPRSGDLSVYWYQQSLDQGLQFLIQYYNGEERAKGNILERFSAQQFPDLHSELNLSSLELGDSALYFCASSKQGAPGNTIYFGEGSWLTVV.

The chain couples TRBV15 to TRBJ1-1, with TRBD1 matching 7 bases. The CDR3 extends over 15 amino acids. The germline V gene has CDR1 LNHNV and CDR2 YYDKDF (reference sequence). The J segment lost 5 bases and the V segment lost 3 bases, leaving 9 bases of the junction unmatched. Here the CDR3 reads CATSRDQGVGTEAFF. In DNA, the CDR3 is TGTGCCACCAGCAGGGACCAGGGGGTAGGAACTGAAGCTTTCTTT. Full variable domain (outside the CDR3, taken from reference TRBV15 and TRBJ1-1): DAMVIQNPRYQVTQFGKPVTLSCSQTLNHNVMYWYQQKSSQAPKLLFHYYDKDFNNEADTPDNFQSRRPNTSFCFLDIRSPGLGDTAMYLCATSRDQGVGTEAFFGQGTRLTVV.